This TCR beta chain was captured in a study of cytomegalovirus exposure and HLA in healthy donors (dated by TCRdb to 2016 to 2017). Concerning the study at large: An earlier analysis of more than 550 of the donors reported about 260 Gb of sequence data and 95 million to 140 million unique TCR beta sequences obtained from approximately 180 million T cells. In the later analysis, no new phenotypic data were used to find candidate immune exposures; instead, reliance was placed on TCR beta sequences and their occurrence across donors. Besides the first cohort of approximately 670 subjects, a separate validation cohort made up of over a hundred different subjects was used. Class I and class II HLA loci were covered by the typing at four-digit resolution. Four or five DR-DQ haplotypes were handled as single units for association and clustering because linkage in the cohort was strong. A later genetic analysis used genome-wide SNP genotypes for about three fifths of the 666 donors, treating that subset as a discovery cohort. Every discovery cohort repertoire had been produced on one sequencing platform. An early release covering 550 to 700 HLA-typed donors comprised approximately 300 gigabases of sequencing data and tens of millions of unique TCR sequences. A later analysis re-analyzed previously published TCR beta repertoires from roughly 600 donors and added high-resolution HLA genotyping to study TCR occurrence patterns. Donor age, sex, ethnicity and CMV serostatus were compiled together with the repertoire data. The study aimed to test whether cataloging public T cell receptors could reveal signatures of past pathogen exposure. The T cell repertoires of around 670 subjects were profiled by immunosequencing and related to cytomegalovirus serostatus. The number of typed donors differed by locus: roughly 629-630 for A, B, C, DRB1 and DQB1; 500 to 550 for DQA1; about 600 for DPA1; and roughly 490 for DPB1. An earlier analysis of fewer than 750 of the donors used high-throughput TCR beta sequencing to judge whether each TCR beta V gene segment behaved as functional or pseudogenic. Among some 410 genotyped donors of the cohort, an average of about 220,000 unique TCR beta nucleotide sequences was sequenced per donor, of which roughly 18% were non-productive. To predict cytomegalovirus infection status, the study combined high-throughput TCR immunosequencing, statistical association of individual TCRs with disease status, and machine learning. Of the roughly 430 genotyped donors, approximately 83% fell in the genetic ancestry cluster associated with self-reported Caucasian donors. The investigation overall reported the following: In the study, roughly 160 TCR beta chains were listed as associated with cytomegalovirus. Most TCR sequences were observed very rarely across donors, whereas some public TCRs were present in many individuals. Three of the identified cytomegalovirus-associated TCR beta chains were confirmed in vitro to be specific for cytomegalovirus antigens. Broadly in line with IMGT annotations, most TCR beta V segments showed up in productive rearrangements about 87% or about 30% of the time in an earlier analysis of several hundred of the donors. V-gene and J-gene trimming of TCR beta chains was associated with a missense DCLRE1C variant in a later genetic analysis, and the association was replicated in an independent cohort. According to a later genetic analysis, donors in an Asian-associated ancestry cluster had fewer N-insertions in productive TCRs than the roughly 700-donor mean. Compared with equally common non-associated chains, HLA-associated TCR beta chains in a later analysis were more clonally expanded and had lower generation probabilities. The only immune exposure information available for the cohort was CMV serostatus. Because some donors lacked HLA typing at each locus, the association tests relied only on the typed subset. In a later analysis, most CMV-associated TCR beta chains were found to appear HLA-restricted, with HLA associations seemingly driven largely by CMV exposure. According to the authors, the approach could potentially be generalized to other disease states and immunological phenotypes. The 87-base-pair reads could not distinguish some IMGT-functional V segments, including TRBV6-2 and TRBV6-3, so those segments were excluded. When HLA alleles, especially DR and DQ, strongly co-occurred, TCR associations were difficult to assign to individual alleles. The earlier analysis of around 600 of the donors excluded 15 to 20 rarely observed V segments, including chromosome 9 orphons, because counts were too low. A further reported finding was that TCR beta sequences accurately predicted the HLA-A and HLA-B alleles for most subjects in the first cohort. In a later analysis, around 17,000 TCR beta sequences were associated with specific HLA alleles at a false discovery rate of 0.05. The classifier was reported to diagnose cytomegalovirus status with high specificity and sensitivity in both the original cohort and the validation cohort. In a later analysis, the rate of TCR association differed among HLA loci, with DRB1 alleles having the most associated TCRs and HLA-C alleles having the fewest. In a later analysis, several top co-occurrence clusters were reported to appear linked to parvovirus B19, influenza, CMV and Epstein-Barr virus. Linkage disequilibrium might explain the correlated functional status among segregating V segments, but an unknown experimental factor could not be ruled out. This cohort had only TCR beta chains sequenced, and the lack of alpha or paired-chain data limited which features could be detected. The presence/absence analyses assumed that sequencing depth was roughly uniform across donors, and that assumption may not be true. The sequencing pipeline was judged likely to have produced a cluster of highly shared sequence variants as a technical artifact.

The CDR3 measures 17 amino acids from cysteine to phenylalanine. Just CDR3 DNA is preserved here, 51 bases in frame from base 1. As encoded in the germline V gene, CDR1 is LGHNA while CDR2 is YSLEER. The junction shows trimming of 0 bases on V and 4 bases on J, and the gene matches do not reach 10 bases of it. The receptor library was made with the immunoSEQ multiplex PCR assay. A mixture of 60 forward primers for TCR Vbeta segments and 13 reverse primers for TCR Jbeta segments was used in the multiplex PCR. The CDR3 region of rearranged TCR beta genes was amplified from genomic DNA by a multiplex PCR assay. On the Illumina HiSeq System, the amplified TCR beta libraries were sequenced as 87-base-pair reads. The study's processing was this. A later analysis counted around 72 million unique TCR beta chains across the 550 to 700 repertoires, and roughly 11 million of these chains were shared by at least two donors. Raw reads were error-corrected and collapsed into unique sequences with a nearest-neighbor algorithm that merged closely related sequences to remove PCR and sequencing errors. CDR3 sequences were aligned to IMGT reference sequences to assign V, D and J gene segments. For a sequence to be retained, a match of at least six nucleotides to both a V gene segment and a J gene segment was required. Rearrangements were called productive when the CDR3 lacked stop codons and stayed in frame with V and J; all others were non-productive. Following IMGT convention, CDR3 was defined as the stretch from the second conserved V-encoded cysteine up to the conserved J-encoded phenylalanine. The earlier analysis of about 640 of the donors excluded any sequence lacking an unambiguous match to a single V gene segment. An earlier analysis of 500 to 600 of the donors classified V segments as functional when productive rearrangements were above 56.7% and as segregating when the standard deviation between donors was above 5%. To diagnose cytomegalovirus status from the catalog of TCR beta chain sequences, a statistical classification framework was built. V and J gene assignment, in a later analysis, came from comparing TCR nucleotide sequences with IMGT/GENE-DB human TR gene sequences. In a later analysis, CDR3 sequences and most-parsimonious VDJ recombination scenarios were assigned using the TCRdist pipeline. In a later analysis, each TCR beta chain was defined by its CDR3 amino acid sequence together with its V-gene family, and reads lacking a unique V-gene family were excluded. In a later analysis, approximately 590 highly shared, low-generation-probability nucleotide sequences were removed to address suspected cross-contamination and a sequencing artifact. In a later analysis, a clonal expansion index for each public chain was calculated from normalized within-repertoire ranks of inferred template counts. Generation probabilities in a later analysis came from a VDJ recombination model fitted to out-of-frame rearrangements, and those results were checked against IGoR. A later analysis scored TCR-TCR, TCR-HLA and TCR-CMV co-occurrence with hypergeometric tests, applying a repertoire-size bias correction to TCR pairs. A later analysis estimated false discovery rates by permuting HLA or CMV assignments 20 times. A later analysis grouped co-occurring TCRs with DBSCAN, adding TCRdist sequence similarity when clustering within HLA-allele-positive subsets. Repertoires with fewer than 30,000 or more than 120,000 public chains were left out of co-occurrence clustering, as were five repertoires with anomalous nucleotide sharing. Held by TCRdb, this immuneACCESS table contains in-frame sequences only and omits some clones. Under half of the omission traces to an unresolved V gene where checked; the cause of the rest is unknown. V, J and clone size reflect that table, while D and trimming were determined from the DNA. In all, the sample holds some 160,000 clones, and approximately 80% of those were seen once. Jointly, the top ten make up approximately 6.5% of the sample.

In total, more than 500 healthy bone marrow donors made up the cohort. At the time of sampling, all cohort members were nominally healthy, though unrecorded immune exposures were likely present. The donor tested CMV seropositive and was one of the 289 seropositive cohort members. A peripheral blood sample was collected from each donor, and TCR beta sequencing was performed on peripheral blood mononuclear cells. The Qiagen DNeasy Blood Extraction Kit was used to extract genomic DNA from the blood cell samples. This clone was counted between two and nine times. Its binding antigen is unknown. Qualities for individual bases were not recorded, and no much larger clone is one base off.

The sequence was collected from a male donor in good health and CMV-seropositive. The chain was built from TRBV4-3 and TRBJ2-5; 8 bases in between match TRBD2. What was sequenced was PBMCs. The bases read TGCGCCAGCAGCCAAGAGCCCCCTGGCGGACTAGCAGAGACCCAGTACTTC. It codes for CASSQEPPGGLAETQYF.